The 9 T cell receptor beta chains below were found in one sample sequenced in a study of blood T cell repertoires in COVID-19. Using immunoSEQ multiplex PCR, the repertoire was profiled, and TCRdb retains in-frame clones only, with some absent. The table includes 150,000 to 200,000 clones, 65% to 85% detected once. Sample: peripheral blood. All receptors come from a woman in her fifties or sixties with acute or convalescent COVID-19.

The rearrangement joins TRBV5-1 to TRBJ2-1; tentative D call: TRBD1 (6 bases). Between the trimmed V and J ends, which lost 3 bases and 3 bases, there was a span of 10 bases. Looked up from germline, CDR1 is SGHRS and CDR2 is YFSETQ. This CDR3 contains 14 residues. The CDR3 sequence is CASSYGQSYNEQFF. The CDR3 DNA follows: TGCGCCAGCAGCTACGGACAGAGCTACAATGAGCAGTTCTTC. Complete variable domain (other parts from reference TRBV5-1 and TRBJ2-1): KAGVTQTPRYLIKTRGQQVTLSCSPISGHRSVSWYQQTPGQGLQFLFEYFSETQRNKGNFPGRFSGRQFSNSRSEMNVSTLELGDSALYLCASSYGQSYNEQFFGPGTRLTVL.

The gene calls are TRBV5-6 and TRBJ2-7; TRBD2 matches 10 bases. CDR3 length: 14 residues. Germline trimming cut 2 bases from V and 4 bases from J; bases unmatched to any gene: 3. The V gene's germline CDR1 is SGHDT and CDR2 YYEEEE. CDR3 region: CASSLGAGGYEQYF. CDR3 bases: TGTGCCAGCAGCTTAGGAGCGGGGGGGTACGAGCAGTACTTC. The full variable domain, rest sourced from reference TRBV5-6 and TRBJ2-7, is DAGVTQSPTHLIKTRGQQVTLRCSPKSGHDTVSWYQQALGQGPQFIFQYYEEEERQRGNFPDRFSGHQFPNYSSELNVNALLLGDSALYLCASSLGAGGYEQYFGPGTRLTVT.

The chain has TRBV2 and TRBJ2-1; D is possibly TRBD1 (5 bases). Germline CDR1 and CDR2: SNHLY and FYNNEI. Trimming took off 4 bases at V and 8 bases at J, with 12 bases between the two ends. The CDR3 sequence is 13 residues long. The CDR3 DNA reads as TGTGCCAGCAGTGGTGGGCAGGGTTATGAGCAGTTCTTC. This sequence encodes CASSGGQGYEQFF. Supplemented by reference TRBV2 and TRBJ2-1, the full variable domain reads EPEVTQTPSHQVTQMGQEVILRCVPISNHLYFYWYRQILGQKVEFLVSFYNNEISEKSEIFDDQFSVERPDGSNFTLKIRSTKLEDSAMYFCASSGGQGYEQFFGPGTRLTVL.

In this sample, this clone turned up a few times. The chain combines TRBV9 with TRBJ1-6; 8 positions match TRBD1. Trimming at V came to 0 bases and at J to 7 bases, leaving 0 bases not matched to a gene. From germline, CDR1 is SGDLS and CDR2 YYNGEE. CDR3 length equals 14 residues. The chain's CDR3 is CASSVGQGNSPLHF. CDR3 nucleotides: TGTGCCAGCAGCGTAGGACAGGGGAATTCACCCCTCCACTTT.

The sample holds a few counts of this clone. The V call is TRBV7-2, the J call TRBJ2-1; 11 nucleotides align to TRBD2. The V gene's germline CDR1 is SGHTA and CDR2 FQGNSA. This CDR3 region has 15 residues. The junction had 4 bases not matched to a gene; V was cut back by 2 bases and J by 7 bases. CDR3 in DNA: TGTGCCAGCAGCTTAAATAGCGGGGGGGTTAATGAGCAGTTCTTC. It specifies CASSLNSGGVNEQFF. Together with reference TRBV7-2 and TRBJ2-1, the CDR3 gives the full variable domain: GAGVSQSPSNKVTEKGKDVELRCDPISGHTALYWYRQSLGQGLEFLIYFQGNSAPDKSGLPSDRFSAERTGGSVSTLTIQRTQQEDSAVYLCASSLNSGGVNEQFFGPGTRLTVL.

J is TRBJ1-2 and V is TRBV4-1; D ambiguous. Germline CDR1 and CDR2: MGHRA and YSYEKL. Between the trimmed V and J ends, which lost 0 bases and 5 bases, there was a span of 13 bases. The CDR3 extends over 15 amino acids. CDR3 protein: CASSQDPGLVYGYTF. The CDR3 DNA reads TGCGCCAGCAGCCAAGATCCAGGCCTTGTTTATGGCTACACCTTC.

The V call is TRBV5-4, the J call TRBJ2-3; D remains ambiguous. This CDR3 comprises 15 residues. Trimming stripped 2 bases from V and 2 bases from J, with 12 bases between. The germline V gene has CDR1 SGHNT and CDR2 YYREEE (reference sequence). The CDR3 region is CASSFKERITDTQYF. CDR3 coding DNA: TGTGCCAGCAGCTTCAAGGAGAGGATCACAGATACGCAGTATTTT.

The rearrangement uses TRBV28 and TRBJ1-2; 8 nucleotides line up with TRBD1. The CDR3 length is 16 residues. J was trimmed by 5 bases and V by 2 bases; bases with no gene match: 10. CDR1 MDHEN and CDR2 SYDVKM come from the germline V gene. CDR3 in amino acids: CASSLSGTGLGYGYTF. DNA for the CDR3: TGTGCCAGCAGTTTAAGCGGGACAGGCCTCGGGTATGGCTACACCTTC.

The J gene is TRBJ2-2, the V gene TRBV3-1 (or the pseudogene TRBV3-2); weak D call: TRBD2 (6 bases). The CDR3 is made up of 13 amino acids. Germline values: CDR1 LGHDT, CDR2 YNNKEL (reference sequence). V dropped 4 bases and J dropped 8 bases, with 11 bases sitting between them. The CDR3 DNA sequence: TGTGCCAGCAGCCTCAAGGGAGGAGGGGAGCTGTTTTTT. It is translated as CASSLKGGGELFF.